Each of the 24 T cell receptor beta chains below was sequenced from the same sample in a study of CD8+ T cells in alopecia areata. The sample's treatment: oral pan-JAK inhibitor, 5-10 mg twice daily. Following extraction, RNA underwent reverse transcription to cDNA, which served as the sequencing template. Method: immunoSEQ multiplex PCR; TCRdb's copy keeps in-frame clones and lacks some. The data contain 150,000 to 200,000 clones, roughly three fifths of them singletons. Sequencing was performed on CD4+ T cells sorted from blood, taken at week 4, from a patient treated with tofacitinib. The source is a human donor with alopecia areata.

The chain carries TRBV5-1 and TRBJ1-1; D remains ambiguous. The CDR3 runs to 14 residues. V was pared by 0 bases and J by 5 bases, with 11 bases between. Germline V gene lookup returns CDR1 SGHRS and CDR2 YFSETQ. This CDR3 reads CASSLERGGTEAFF. DNA for the CDR3: TGCGCCAGCAGCTTGGAAAGAGGTGGAACTGAAGCTTTCTTT.

The chain couples TRBV7-8 to TRBJ1-6; D call uncertain. Germline values: CDR1 SGHVS, CDR2 FQNEAQ. This CDR3 has 17 residues. Trimming cost V 0 bases and J 10 bases, with 19 bases left between them. CDR3 protein: CASSLAFLGTVPSPLHF. The CDR3 DNA is TGTGCCAGCAGCTTAGCGTTTTTGGGAACGGTACCGTCACCCCTCCACTTT.

The chain couples TRBV12-5 to TRBJ2-1; 7 bases fit TRBD2. Germline V CDR1 and CDR2: LGHNT, FRNRAP. The CDR3 is 15 residues long. The J segment lost 4 bases and the V segment lost 6 bases, leaving 9 bases of the junction unmatched. The CDR3 loop is CASGASGAAYNEQFF. As DNA, the CDR3 is TGTGCTAGTGGGGCCAGCGGGGCTGCGTACAATGAGCAGTTCTTC.

This chain joins TRBV6-6 and TRBJ1-5; D gene uncertain. V shed 8 bases and J shed 1 base, with 9 bases lying between them. The CDR3 runs to 13 residues. The germline V gene has CDR1 MNHNY and CDR2 SVGAGI (reference sequence). CDR3 nucleotide sequence: TGTGCCAGCGGAGCCTTGAGCAATCAGCCCCAGCATTTT. Protein: CASGALSNQPQHF.

This clone came up a few times. The CDR3 region is CSVATGTWDTEAFF. The CDR3 DNA is TGCAGCGTGGCGACGGGGACTTGGGACACTGAAGCTTTCTTT. The chain employs TRBV29-1 and TRBJ1-1; D is perhaps TRBD1 (5 bases). Germline CDR1 reads SQVTM; CDR2 reads ANQGSEA. The CDR3 runs to 14 residues. The V end was cut by 6 bases, the J end by 3 bases, with 17 bases between.

V gene TRBV5-6 combines with J gene TRBJ1-2; 7 bases match TRBD1. This CDR3 spans 18 amino acids. V gave up 7 bases and J gave up 1 base; unmatched junction bases: 19. CDR1 and CDR2 (germline): SGHDT, YYEEEE. The CDR3 spells CASPSPHIGTEINYGYTF. DNA of the CDR3: TGTGCCAGCCCATCCCCCCACATCGGGACAGAAATTAACTATGGCTACACCTTC.

The genes are TRBV18 and TRBJ2-5, with D tentatively TRBD2 (5 bases). The CDR3 extends over 12 amino acids. V was cut by 4 bases and J by 5 bases, with 8 bases left in between. CDR1 is KGHSH and CDR2 is LQKENI in the germline V gene. The CDR3 DNA is TGTGCCAGCTCACTTAGAGGGGAGACCCAGTACTTC. Its translation is CASSLRGETQYF.

This rearrangement joins TRBV4-2 to TRBJ2-1; 11 nucleotides line up with TRBD2. From germline, CDR1 is LGHNA and CDR2 YNFKEQ. This CDR3 has 17 amino acids. J gave up 4 bases and V 1 base, and 6 bases lay outside the gene matches. The CDR3 spells CASSQAETSGVYNEQFF. The CDR3 coding sequence is TGTGCCAGCAGCCAAGCAGAGACTAGCGGGGTATACAATGAGCAGTTCTTC.

With regard to this clone: The junction does not match germline at one end; this may be a read error. This sequence joins TRBV7-2 and TRBJ2-4, with TRBD1 identical over 12 bases. The CDR3 covers 16 residues. Germline assignment: CDR1 SGHTA and CDR2 FQGNSA. The CDR3 region is CASSQGTGGYTDIQYF. The CDR3 DNA reads TGCGCCAGCAGCCAAGGGACAGGGGGCTATACGGACATTCAGTACTTC. The full variable domain, completed using reference TRBV7-2 and TRBJ2-4, is GAGVSQSPSNKVTEKGKDVELRCDPISGHTALYWYRQSLGQGLEFLIYFQGNSAPDKSGLPSDRFSAERTGGSVSTLTIQRTQQEDSAVYLCASSQGTGGYTDIQYFGAGTRLSVL.

DNA of the CDR3: TGTGCCAGCACAAGGGGGATCGGGAGCGGCTACACCTTC. Encoded protein: CASTRGIGSGYTF. The V gene is TRBV6-5, the J gene TRBJ1-2; possible D gene TRBD1, 6 bases. Trimming pared 7 bases from V and 8 bases from J, leaving 17 bases between. Germline values: CDR1 MNHEY, CDR2 SVGAGI. The CDR3 is 13 amino acids.

V is TRBV30 and J is TRBJ1-6, with TRBD1 matching over 11 bases. Per the germline V gene, CDR1 is GTSNPN and CDR2 is SVGIG (reference sequence). Losses at the gene ends were 5 bases for V and 7 bases for J; bases not matched to a gene: 7. This CDR3 spans 15 amino acids. The CDR3 loop is CAWSRTGGANSPLHF. The CDR3 nucleotides read TGTGCCTGGTCAAGGACAGGGGGCGCAAATTCACCCCTCCACTTT. Together with reference TRBV30 and TRBJ1-6, the CDR3 gives the full variable domain: SQTIHQWPATLVQPVGSPLSLECTVEGTSNPNLYWYRQAAGRGLQLLFYSVGIGQISSEVPQNLSASRPQDRQFILSSKKLLLSDSGFYLCAWSRTGGANSPLHFGNGTRLTVT.

The chain employs TRBV2 and TRBJ1-6; D uncertain. CDR1 and CDR2 from the germline V gene are SNHLY and FYNNEI. V lost 2 bases and J 8 bases, leaving 13 bases between the germline ends. The CDR3 consists of 15 residues. The DNA of the CDR3 is TGTGCCAGCAGTGAACTTACCGGGAGTGATTCACCCCTCCACTTT. Translating it yields CASSELTGSDSPLHF.

V usage is TRBV30 and J usage is TRBJ2-5; 9 nucleotides line up with TRBD2. V lost 4 bases, J lost 5 bases, and 8 bases stayed unmatched. The CDR3 contains 14 residues. CDR1 and CDR2 (germline): GTSNPN, SVGIG (reference sequence). In nucleotides, the CDR3 is TGTGCCTGGACGAGGTCTAGCGGGGTGGAGACCCAGTACTTC. Protein product: CAWTRSSGVETQYF. Combining the CDR3 with reference TRBV30 and TRBJ2-5 gives the whole variable domain SQTIHQWPATLVQPVGSPLSLECTVEGTSNPNLYWYRQAAGRGLQLLFYSVGIGQISSEVPQNLSASRPQDRQFILSSKKLLLSDSGFYLCAWTRSSGVETQYFGPGTRLLVL.

This clone was observed once. V is TRBV5-6 and J is TRBJ2-1; 12 bases are a match to TRBD2. CDR3 length: 15 residues. Per germline, CDR1 SGHDT and CDR2 YYEEEE. V gave up 2 bases and J gave up 6 bases; unmatched junction bases: 3. CDR3 loop: CASSLVGLAGNEQFF. CDR3 DNA: TGTGCCAGCAGCTTAGTGGGACTAGCGGGCAATGAGCAGTTCTTC.

The sample holds a few counts of this clone. The gene calls are TRBV30 and TRBJ1-1; D ambiguous. V lost 2 bases, J lost 4 bases, and 20 bases lay in between. CDR3 length: 16 residues. The V gene's germline CDR1 is GTSNPN and CDR2 SVGIG (reference sequence). CDR3 amino acids: CAWSRGRTRRGTEAFF. The CDR3 bases are TGTGCCTGGAGTCGAGGGAGGACCAGGAGAGGCACTGAAGCTTTCTTT.

This clone came up a few times. This chain connects TRBV7-2 to TRBJ2-3; D is undetermined. Trimming took 2 bases from V and 6 from J, leaving 15 bases between them. This CDR3 spans 15 amino acids. CDR1 and CDR2 (germline): SGHTA, FQGNSA. The CDR3 protein is CASSLLGSDGDTQYF. The CDR3 DNA reads as TGTGCCAGCAGCTTACTGGGTTCAGACGGGGATACGCAGTATTTT. Drawing the rest from reference TRBV7-2 and TRBJ2-3, the complete variable domain is GAGVSQSPSNKVTEKGKDVELRCDPISGHTALYWYRQSLGQGLEFLIYFQGNSAPDKSGLPSDRFSAERTGGSVSTLTIQRTQQEDSAVYLCASSLLGSDGDTQYFGPGTRLTVL.

This clone was seen once. This chain uses TRBV5-1 with TRBJ2-5; 7 nucleotides match TRBD1. The germline V gene encodes CDR1 SGHRS and CDR2 YFSETQ. V shed 2 bases and J 5 bases; nucleotides not matched to a gene: 12. CDR3 length: 16 residues. CDR3 DNA sequence: TGCGCCAGCAGCTTTAATTCCGGGACAGTACATGAGACCCAGTACTTC. Its translation: CASSFNSGTVHETQYF.

This clone was detected only a few times. The gene calls are TRBV18 and TRBJ2-1; D remains unclear. Germline assignment: CDR1 KGHSH and CDR2 LQKENI. Trimming took 6 bases from V and 5 from J, leaving 5 bases between them. CDR3 length equals 11 residues. The CDR3 here is CASSPNNEQFF. The DNA for the CDR3 is TGTGCCAGCTCGCCAAACAATGAGCAGTTCTTC.

At least ten counts were recorded for this clone. V gene TRBV7-9 combines with J gene TRBJ2-3; D unresolved. There are 11 residues in the CDR3. The V gene's germline CDR1 is SEHNR and CDR2 FQNEAQ (reference sequence). V lost 4 bases and J 2 bases, leaving 1 base between the germline ends. The chain's CDR3 is CASSSTDTQYF. CDR3 DNA: TGTGCCAGCAGCTCCACAGATACGCAGTATTTT.

J is TRBJ2-2 and V is TRBV6-5, with 7 positions matching TRBD2. V lost 8 bases and J lost 2; bases outside the gene matches: 5. Germline assignment: CDR1 MNHEY and CDR2 SVGAGI. This CDR3 is built from 14 residues. CDR3 in DNA: TGTGCCAGCGCCGGGGGGTCAAACACCGGGGAGCTGTTTTTT. Translating it yields CASAGGSNTGELFF.

This chain connects TRBV29-1 to TRBJ1-1; tentatively, D is TRBD1 (5 bases). Germline V gives CDR1 SQVTM, CDR2 ANQGSEA. V lost 0 bases to trimming and J lost 10 bases, with 12 bases between them. CDR3 length: 12 residues. The CDR3 DNA follows: TGCAGCGTTGAAGATGGAGGGGTTGGAGCTTTCTTT. Translated, it gives CSVEDGGVGAFF.

The CDR3 DNA is TGTGCCACCCCCCTACAGGGTGGATATGGCTACACCTTC. It is translated as CATPLQGGYGYTF. The chain combines TRBV28 with TRBJ1-2; weak D call: TRBD1 (6 bases). Germline values: CDR1 MDHEN, CDR2 SYDVKM. The CDR3 is made up of 13 amino acids. Trimming took off 10 bases at V and 5 bases at J, with 17 bases between the two ends.

J is TRBJ2-3 and V is TRBV29-1; D gene ambiguous. This CDR3 has 13 residues. Germline CDR1 reads SQVTM; CDR2 reads ANQGSEA. Trimming took off 3 bases at V and 10 bases at J, with 17 bases between the two ends. The CDR3 region is CSVDMKVRKPQYF. CDR3 coding DNA: TGCAGCGTTGACATGAAAGTCAGGAAACCGCAGTATTTT.

This clone was picked up a small number of times. The V call is TRBV29-1, the J call TRBJ1-2; TRBD1 agrees at 8 bases. CDR1 is SQVTM, CDR2 ANQGSEA, per germline. The junction had 4 bases not matched to a gene; V was cut back by 8 bases and J by 8 bases. The CDR3 has 10 amino acids. Here the CDR3 DNA reads TGCAGCACGACAGGGGTGGGCTACACCTTC. Protein sequence: CSTTGVGYTF.